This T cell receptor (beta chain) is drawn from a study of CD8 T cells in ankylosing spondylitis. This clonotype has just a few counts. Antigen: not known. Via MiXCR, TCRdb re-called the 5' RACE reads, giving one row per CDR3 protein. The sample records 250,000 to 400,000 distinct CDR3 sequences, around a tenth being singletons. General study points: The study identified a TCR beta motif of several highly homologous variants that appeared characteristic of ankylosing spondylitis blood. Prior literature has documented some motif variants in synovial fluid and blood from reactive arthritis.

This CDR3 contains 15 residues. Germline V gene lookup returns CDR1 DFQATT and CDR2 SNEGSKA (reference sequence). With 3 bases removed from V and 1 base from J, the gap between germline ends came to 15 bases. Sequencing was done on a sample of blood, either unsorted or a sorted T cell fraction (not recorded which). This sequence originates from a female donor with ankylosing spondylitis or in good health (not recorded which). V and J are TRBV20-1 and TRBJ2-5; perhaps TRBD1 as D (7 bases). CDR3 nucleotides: TGCAGTGCTAGTCTGTTCAGGGGGGTCCAAGAGACCCAGTACTTC. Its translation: CSASLFRGVQETQYF.